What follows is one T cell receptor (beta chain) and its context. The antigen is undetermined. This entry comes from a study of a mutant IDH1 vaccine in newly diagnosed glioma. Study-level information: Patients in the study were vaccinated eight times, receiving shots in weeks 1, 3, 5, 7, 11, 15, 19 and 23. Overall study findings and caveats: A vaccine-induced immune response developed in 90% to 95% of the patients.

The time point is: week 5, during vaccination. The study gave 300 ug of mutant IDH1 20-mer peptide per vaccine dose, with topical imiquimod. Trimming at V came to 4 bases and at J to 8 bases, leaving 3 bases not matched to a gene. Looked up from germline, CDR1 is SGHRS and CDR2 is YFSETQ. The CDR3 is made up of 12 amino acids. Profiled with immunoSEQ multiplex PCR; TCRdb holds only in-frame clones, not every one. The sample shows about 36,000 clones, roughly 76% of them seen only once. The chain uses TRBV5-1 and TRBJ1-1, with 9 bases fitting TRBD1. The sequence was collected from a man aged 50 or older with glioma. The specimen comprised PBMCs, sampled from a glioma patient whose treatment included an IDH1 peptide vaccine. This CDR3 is CASSVDRGEAFF. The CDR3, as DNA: TGCGCCAGCAGCGTTGACAGGGGGGAAGCTTTCTTT. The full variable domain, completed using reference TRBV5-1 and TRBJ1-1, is KAGVTQTPRYLIKTRGQQVTLSCSPISGHRSVSWYQQTPGQGLQFLFEYFSETQRNKGNFPGRFSGRQFSNSRSEMNVSTLELGDSALYLCASSVDRGEAFFGQGTRLTVV.